The rows below give T cell receptor beta chains drawn from one sample of a study of cytomegalovirus exposure and HLA in healthy donors. The repertoire was sequenced with immunoSEQ multiplex PCR; TCRdb's copy has only in-frame clones and lacks some. The repertoire holds roughly 100,000 clones, with less than 85% as singletons. The specimen sequenced was PBMCs. The source of these receptors is a man aged 55 to 70 in good health and CMV-seronegative. CDR3s include the opening cysteine and the closing phenylalanine or tryptophan. Each record gives: D gene, V gene, J gene, clone size, CDR3 protein, CDR3 DNA. A D gene is named only where the DNA matches it firmly. Size tells how often a clone was seen (once, few, many) or the class of an expanded clone, and some rows leave it out.

d_gene: -
v_gene: TRBV11-2
j_gene: TRBJ2-6
abundance: -
CDR3aa: CASSPQGRILSGANVLTF
CDR3nt: TGTGCCAGCAGCCCCCAGGGGCGTATCCTCTCTGGGGCCAACGTCCTGACTTTC

d_gene: -
v_gene: TRBV9
j_gene: TRBJ1-1
abundance: -
CDR3aa: CASSHSKGMNTEAFF
CDR3nt: TGTGCCAGCAGCCACTCTAAGGGGATGAACACTGAAGCTTTCTTT

d_gene: -
v_gene: TRBV15
j_gene: TRBJ1-1
abundance: -
CDR3aa: CATSRGTGLAFF
CDR3nt: TGTGCCACCAGCAGAGGCACGGGGTTGGCTTTCTTT

d_gene: TRBD2
v_gene: TRBV2
j_gene: TRBJ2-3
abundance: -
CDR3aa: CASSRERGTTDTQYF
CDR3nt: TGTGCCAGCAGTCGTGAGCGGGGGACCACAGATACGCAGTATTTT

d_gene: -
v_gene: TRBV9
j_gene: TRBJ2-1
abundance: once
CDR3aa: CASSVDPVGNNEQFF
CDR3nt: TGTGCCAGCAGCGTAGACCCTGTGGGCAACAATGAGCAGTTCTTC

d_gene: -
v_gene: TRBV27
j_gene: TRBJ2-5
abundance: -
CDR3aa: CASRATGKGETQYF
CDR3nt: TGTGCCAGCAGAGCCACAGGGAAGGGAGAGACCCAGTACTTC

d_gene: -
v_gene: TRBV19
j_gene: TRBJ1-4
abundance: -
CDR3aa: CATHGGDATNEKLFF
CDR3nt: TGTGCCACCCATGGGGGGGATGCAACTAATGAAAAACTGTTTTTT

d_gene: -
v_gene: TRBV5-1
j_gene: TRBJ2-5
abundance: few
CDR3aa: CASSFGTHEETQYF
CDR3nt: TGCGCCAGCAGCTTTGGGACACATGAAGAGACCCAGTACTTC

d_gene: TRBD1
v_gene: TRBV6-6
j_gene: TRBJ2-5
abundance: once
CDR3aa: CASTAGQGARETQYF
CDR3nt: TGTGCCAGCACTGCCGGACAGGGGGCTAGGGAGACCCAGTACTTC

d_gene: TRBD1
v_gene: TRBV5-1
j_gene: TRBJ1-1
abundance: -
CDR3aa: CASSSRGLGSTEAFF
CDR3nt: TGCGCCAGCAGCAGCAGGGGGTTGGGCAGCACTGAAGCTTTCTTT

d_gene: -
v_gene: TRBV6-4
j_gene: TRBJ2-3
abundance: few
CDR3aa: CASSKSERVTDTQYF
CDR3nt: TGTGCCAGCAGCAAGAGCGAACGGGTAACAGATACGCAGTATTTT

d_gene: TRBD1
v_gene: TRBV15
j_gene: TRBJ1-6
abundance: -
CDR3aa: CATSRDTGQGGYNSPLHF
CDR3nt: TGTGCCACCAGCAGAGATACGGGACAGGGGGGGTATAATTCACCCCTCCACTTT

d_gene: TRBD1
v_gene: TRBV5-6
j_gene: TRBJ2-5
abundance: -
CDR3aa: CASSPLRDSYQETQYF
CDR3nt: TGTGCCAGCAGCCCCCTCCGGGACAGCTACCAAGAGACCCAGTACTTC

d_gene: -
v_gene: TRBV28
j_gene: TRBJ1-6
abundance: -
CDR3aa: CASSQGSSYNSPLHF
CDR3nt: TGTGCCAGCAGTCAGGGGAGCTCCTATAATTCACCCCTCCACTTT

d_gene: -
v_gene: TRBV7-2
j_gene: TRBJ1-2
abundance: -
CDR3aa: CASSSLDRNYGYTF
CDR3nt: TGTGCCAGCAGCTCACTGGACAGAAACTATGGCTACACCTTC

d_gene: -
v_gene: TRBV11-2
j_gene: TRBJ2-3
abundance: -
CDR3aa: CASSSGVWGTDTQYF
CDR3nt: TGTGCCAGCAGCTCCGGGGTGTGGGGCACAGATACGCAGTATTTT

d_gene: -
v_gene: TRBV15
j_gene: TRBJ2-3
abundance: -
CDR3aa: CATMTSSTDTQYF
CDR3nt: TGTGCCACCATGACTTCTAGCACAGATACGCAGTATTTT

d_gene: -
v_gene: TRBV9
j_gene: TRBJ2-2
abundance: -
CDR3aa: CASSVGPGELFF
CDR3nt: TGTGCCAGCAGCGTAGGGCCCGGGGAGCTGTTTTTT

d_gene: -
v_gene: TRBV10-2
j_gene: TRBJ1-2
abundance: -
CDR3aa: CASRFDSRYGYTF
CDR3nt: TGCGCCAGCAGGTTTGACTCTCGCTATGGCTACACCTTC

d_gene: TRBD1
v_gene: TRBV6-1
j_gene: TRBJ1-4
abundance: few
CDR3aa: CASSRDRDEKLFF
CDR3nt: TGTGCCAGCAGCCGGGACAGGGATGAAAAACTGTTTTTT

d_gene: -
v_gene: TRBV2
j_gene: TRBJ1-1
abundance: -
CDR3aa: CASRRTHTAPEAFF
CDR3nt: TGTGCCAGCAGACGGACACACACTGCCCCTGAAGCTTTCTTT

d_gene: TRBD2
v_gene: TRBV7-2
j_gene: TRBJ2-5
abundance: -
CDR3aa: CASSPWTSGGKKTQYF
CDR3nt: TGTGCCAGCAGCCCCTGGACTAGCGGGGGGAAAAAGACCCAGTACTTC